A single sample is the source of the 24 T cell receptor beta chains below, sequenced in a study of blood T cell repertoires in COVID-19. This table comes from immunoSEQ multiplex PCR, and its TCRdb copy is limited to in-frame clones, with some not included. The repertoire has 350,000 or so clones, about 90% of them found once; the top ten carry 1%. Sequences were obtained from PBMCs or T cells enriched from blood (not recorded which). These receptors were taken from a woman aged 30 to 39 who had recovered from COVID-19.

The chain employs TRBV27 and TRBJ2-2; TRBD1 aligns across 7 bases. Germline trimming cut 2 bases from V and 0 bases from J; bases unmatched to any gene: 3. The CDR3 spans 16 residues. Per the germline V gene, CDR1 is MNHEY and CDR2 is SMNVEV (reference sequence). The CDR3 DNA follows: TGTGCCAGCAGTTTAATCGGGACAGCGAACACCGGGGAGCTGTTTTTT. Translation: CASSLIGTANTGELFF.

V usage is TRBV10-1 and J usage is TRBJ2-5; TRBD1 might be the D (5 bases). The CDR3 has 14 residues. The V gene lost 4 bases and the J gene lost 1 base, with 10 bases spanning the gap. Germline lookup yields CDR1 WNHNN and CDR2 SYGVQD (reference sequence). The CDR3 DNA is TGCGCCAGCAGTGGGGCCAGGGCCCAAGAGACCCAGTACTTC. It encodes CASSGARAQETQYF.

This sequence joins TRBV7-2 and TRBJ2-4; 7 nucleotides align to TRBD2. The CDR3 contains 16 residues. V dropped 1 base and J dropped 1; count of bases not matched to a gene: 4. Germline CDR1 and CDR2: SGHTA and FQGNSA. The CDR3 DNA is TGTGCCAGCAGCTTAGAGGGAGGGAGGGCCAAAAACATTCAGTACTTC. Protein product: CASSLEGGRAKNIQYF.

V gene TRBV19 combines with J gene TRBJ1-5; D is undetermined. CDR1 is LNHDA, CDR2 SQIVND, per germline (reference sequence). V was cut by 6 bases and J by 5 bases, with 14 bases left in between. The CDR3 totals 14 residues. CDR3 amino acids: CASRLRGNYQPQHF. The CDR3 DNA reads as TGTGCCAGTAGGCTCCGCGGGAACTATCAGCCCCAGCATTTT.

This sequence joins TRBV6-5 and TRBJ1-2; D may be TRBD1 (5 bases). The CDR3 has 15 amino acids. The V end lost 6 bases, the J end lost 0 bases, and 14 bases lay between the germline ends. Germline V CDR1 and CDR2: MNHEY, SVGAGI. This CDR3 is CASSTPQTANYGYTF. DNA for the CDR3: TGTGCCAGCAGCACACCTCAGACAGCTAACTATGGCTACACCTTC.

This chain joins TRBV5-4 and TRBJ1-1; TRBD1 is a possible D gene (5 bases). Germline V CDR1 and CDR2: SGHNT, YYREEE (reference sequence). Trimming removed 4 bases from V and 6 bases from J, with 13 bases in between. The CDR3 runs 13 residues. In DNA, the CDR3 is TGTGCCAGCAGCGCAGACAGAATCGCTGAAGCTTTCTTT. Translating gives CASSADRIAEAFF.

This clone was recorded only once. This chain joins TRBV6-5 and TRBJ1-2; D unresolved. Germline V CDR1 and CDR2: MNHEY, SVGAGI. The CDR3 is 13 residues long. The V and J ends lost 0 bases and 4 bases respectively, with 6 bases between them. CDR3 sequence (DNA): TGTGCCAGCAGTTACTCTCCAGTCTATGGCTACACCTTC. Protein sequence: CASSYSPVYGYTF.

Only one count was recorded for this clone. As DNA, the CDR3 is TGTGCCAGCAGCCCAGGCCCGAACACTGAAGCTTTCTTT. It yields the protein CASSPGPNTEAFF. V usage is TRBV6-6 and J usage is TRBJ1-1; D ambiguous. The CDR3 has 13 residues. Looked up from germline, CDR1 is MNHNY and CDR2 is SVGAGI (reference sequence). Trimming stripped 6 bases from V and 1 base from J, with 9 bases between.

The CDR3 DNA sequence: TGTGCCAGCTCACCACCCACTCAAGAGACCCAGTACTTC. Encoded protein: CASSPPTQETQYF. This chain links TRBV18 with TRBJ2-5; D unclear. This CDR3 region has 13 residues. Between the trimmed V and J ends, which lost 0 bases and 2 bases, there was a span of 4 bases. Germline V gene sequence: CDR1 KGHSH, CDR2 LQKENI.

CDR3: CASSLTGTGTYGYTF. The CDR3 nucleotides are TGTGCCAGCAGCCTTACCGGAACAGGGACCTATGGCTACACCTTC. The rearrangement joins TRBV7-2 to TRBJ1-2, with D maybe TRBD1 (6 bases). The germline CDR1 and CDR2 sequences are SGHTA and FQGNSA. V lost 5 bases and J 4 bases, leaving 17 bases between the germline ends. The CDR3 covers 15 residues. Full variable domain (missing parts from reference TRBV7-2 and TRBJ1-2): GAGVSQSPSNKVTEKGKDVELRCDPISGHTALYWYRQSLGQGLEFLIYFQGNSAPDKSGLPSDRFSAERTGGSVSTLTIQRTQQEDSAVYLCASSLTGTGTYGYTFGSGTRLTVV.

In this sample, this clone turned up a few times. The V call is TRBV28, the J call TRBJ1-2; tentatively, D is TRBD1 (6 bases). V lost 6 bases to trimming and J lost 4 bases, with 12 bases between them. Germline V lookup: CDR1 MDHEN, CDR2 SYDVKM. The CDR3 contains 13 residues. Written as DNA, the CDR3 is TGTGCCAGCAGCAATACAGGGATCTATGGCTACACCTTC. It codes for CASSNTGIYGYTF.

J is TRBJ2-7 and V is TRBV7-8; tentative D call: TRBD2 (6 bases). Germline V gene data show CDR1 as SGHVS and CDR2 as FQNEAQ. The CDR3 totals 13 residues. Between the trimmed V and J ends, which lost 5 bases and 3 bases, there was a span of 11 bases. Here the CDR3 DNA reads TGTGCCAGCAGCCGGACTACAGACTACGAGCAGTACTTC. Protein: CASSRTTDYEQYF.

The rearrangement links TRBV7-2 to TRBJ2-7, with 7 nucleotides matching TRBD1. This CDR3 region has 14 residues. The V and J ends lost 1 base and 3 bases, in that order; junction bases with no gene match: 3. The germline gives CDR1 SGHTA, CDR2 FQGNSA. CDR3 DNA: TGTGCCAGCAGCTTAGTGCCAGGGGGCTACGAGCAGTACTTC. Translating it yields CASSLVPGGYEQYF.

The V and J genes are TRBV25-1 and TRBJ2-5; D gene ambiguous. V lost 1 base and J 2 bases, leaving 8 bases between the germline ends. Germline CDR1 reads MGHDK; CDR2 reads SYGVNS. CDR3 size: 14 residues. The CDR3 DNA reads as TGTGCCAGCAGTGAATCCGGCGGACAAGAGACCCAGTACTTC. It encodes CASSESGGQETQYF.

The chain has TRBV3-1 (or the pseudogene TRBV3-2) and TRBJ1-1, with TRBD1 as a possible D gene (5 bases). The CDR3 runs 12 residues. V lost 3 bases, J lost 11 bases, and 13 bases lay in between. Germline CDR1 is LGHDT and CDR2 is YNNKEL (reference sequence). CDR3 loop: CASSQRGRVAFF. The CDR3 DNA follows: TGTGCCAGCAGCCAGCGGGGGAGGGTGGCTTTCTTT.

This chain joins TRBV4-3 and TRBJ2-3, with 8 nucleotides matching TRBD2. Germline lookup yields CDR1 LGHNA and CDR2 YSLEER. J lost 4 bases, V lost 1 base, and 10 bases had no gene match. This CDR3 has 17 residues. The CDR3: CASSQVMTGGHPDTQYF. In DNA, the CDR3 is TGCGCCAGCAGCCAAGTGATGACGGGGGGGCACCCAGATACGCAGTATTTT.

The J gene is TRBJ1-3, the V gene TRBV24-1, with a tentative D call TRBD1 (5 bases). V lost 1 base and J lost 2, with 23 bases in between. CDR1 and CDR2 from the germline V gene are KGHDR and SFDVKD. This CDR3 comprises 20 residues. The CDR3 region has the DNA TGTGCCACCAGTGATTTTTCCGACAGCCCTTCTAAGAGTGCTGGAAACACCATATATTTT. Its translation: CATSDFSDSPSKSAGNTIYF.

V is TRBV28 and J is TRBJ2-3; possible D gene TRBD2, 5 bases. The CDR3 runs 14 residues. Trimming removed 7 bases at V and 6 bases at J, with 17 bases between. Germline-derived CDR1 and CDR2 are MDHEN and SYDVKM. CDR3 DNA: TGTGCCAGCATAATTAAGGGTAGAGGGGATACGCAGTATTTT. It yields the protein CASIIKGRGDTQYF.

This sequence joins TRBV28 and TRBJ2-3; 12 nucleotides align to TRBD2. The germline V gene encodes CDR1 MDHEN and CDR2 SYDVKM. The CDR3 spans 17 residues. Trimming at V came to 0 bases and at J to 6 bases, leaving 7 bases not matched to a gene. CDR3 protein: CASSLWTSGGGRDTQYF. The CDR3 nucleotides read TGTGCCAGCAGTTTATGGACTAGCGGGGGCGGCAGGGATACGCAGTATTTT.

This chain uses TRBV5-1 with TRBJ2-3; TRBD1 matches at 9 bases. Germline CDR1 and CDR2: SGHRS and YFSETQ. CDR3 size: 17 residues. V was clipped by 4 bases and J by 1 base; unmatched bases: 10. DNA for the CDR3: TGCGCCAGCAGCCTACAGCCCCGGACAGGGGGCACAGATACGCAGTATTTT. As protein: CASSLQPRTGGTDTQYF.

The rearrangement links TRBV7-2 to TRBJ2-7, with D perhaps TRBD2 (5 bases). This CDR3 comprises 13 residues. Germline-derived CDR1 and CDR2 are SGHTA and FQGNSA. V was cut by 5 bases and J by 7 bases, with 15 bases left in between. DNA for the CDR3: TGTGCCAGCAGCGCAAGACTACCAGCAGAGCAGTACTTC. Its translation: CASSARLPAEQYF. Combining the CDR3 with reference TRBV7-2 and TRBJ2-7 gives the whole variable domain GAGVSQSPSNKVTEKGKDVELRCDPISGHTALYWYRQSLGQGLEFLIYFQGNSAPDKSGLPSDRFSAERTGGSVSTLTIQRTQQEDSAVYLCASSARLPAEQYFGPGTRLTVT.

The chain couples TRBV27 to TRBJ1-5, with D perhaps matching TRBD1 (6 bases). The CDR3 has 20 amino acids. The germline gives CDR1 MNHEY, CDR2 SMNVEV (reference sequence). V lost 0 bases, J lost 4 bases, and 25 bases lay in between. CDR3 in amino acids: CASSLSGVGGVGDSNQPQHF. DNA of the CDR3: TGTGCCAGCAGTTTATCGGGCGTAGGGGGGGTTGGAGACTCTAATCAGCCCCAGCATTTT.

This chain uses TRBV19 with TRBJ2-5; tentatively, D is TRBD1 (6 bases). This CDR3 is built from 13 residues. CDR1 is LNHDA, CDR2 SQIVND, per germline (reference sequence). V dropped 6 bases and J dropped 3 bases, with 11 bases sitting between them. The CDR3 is CASSMDREETQYF. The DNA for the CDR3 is TGTGCCAGTAGCATGGACAGAGAAGAGACCCAGTACTTC.

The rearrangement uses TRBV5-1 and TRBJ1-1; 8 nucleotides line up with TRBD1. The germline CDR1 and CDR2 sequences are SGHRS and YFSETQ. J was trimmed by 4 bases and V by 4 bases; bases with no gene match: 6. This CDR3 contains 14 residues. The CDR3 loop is CASSVTQGGTEAFF. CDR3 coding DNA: TGCGCCAGCAGCGTAACACAGGGGGGCACTGAAGCTTTCTTT.